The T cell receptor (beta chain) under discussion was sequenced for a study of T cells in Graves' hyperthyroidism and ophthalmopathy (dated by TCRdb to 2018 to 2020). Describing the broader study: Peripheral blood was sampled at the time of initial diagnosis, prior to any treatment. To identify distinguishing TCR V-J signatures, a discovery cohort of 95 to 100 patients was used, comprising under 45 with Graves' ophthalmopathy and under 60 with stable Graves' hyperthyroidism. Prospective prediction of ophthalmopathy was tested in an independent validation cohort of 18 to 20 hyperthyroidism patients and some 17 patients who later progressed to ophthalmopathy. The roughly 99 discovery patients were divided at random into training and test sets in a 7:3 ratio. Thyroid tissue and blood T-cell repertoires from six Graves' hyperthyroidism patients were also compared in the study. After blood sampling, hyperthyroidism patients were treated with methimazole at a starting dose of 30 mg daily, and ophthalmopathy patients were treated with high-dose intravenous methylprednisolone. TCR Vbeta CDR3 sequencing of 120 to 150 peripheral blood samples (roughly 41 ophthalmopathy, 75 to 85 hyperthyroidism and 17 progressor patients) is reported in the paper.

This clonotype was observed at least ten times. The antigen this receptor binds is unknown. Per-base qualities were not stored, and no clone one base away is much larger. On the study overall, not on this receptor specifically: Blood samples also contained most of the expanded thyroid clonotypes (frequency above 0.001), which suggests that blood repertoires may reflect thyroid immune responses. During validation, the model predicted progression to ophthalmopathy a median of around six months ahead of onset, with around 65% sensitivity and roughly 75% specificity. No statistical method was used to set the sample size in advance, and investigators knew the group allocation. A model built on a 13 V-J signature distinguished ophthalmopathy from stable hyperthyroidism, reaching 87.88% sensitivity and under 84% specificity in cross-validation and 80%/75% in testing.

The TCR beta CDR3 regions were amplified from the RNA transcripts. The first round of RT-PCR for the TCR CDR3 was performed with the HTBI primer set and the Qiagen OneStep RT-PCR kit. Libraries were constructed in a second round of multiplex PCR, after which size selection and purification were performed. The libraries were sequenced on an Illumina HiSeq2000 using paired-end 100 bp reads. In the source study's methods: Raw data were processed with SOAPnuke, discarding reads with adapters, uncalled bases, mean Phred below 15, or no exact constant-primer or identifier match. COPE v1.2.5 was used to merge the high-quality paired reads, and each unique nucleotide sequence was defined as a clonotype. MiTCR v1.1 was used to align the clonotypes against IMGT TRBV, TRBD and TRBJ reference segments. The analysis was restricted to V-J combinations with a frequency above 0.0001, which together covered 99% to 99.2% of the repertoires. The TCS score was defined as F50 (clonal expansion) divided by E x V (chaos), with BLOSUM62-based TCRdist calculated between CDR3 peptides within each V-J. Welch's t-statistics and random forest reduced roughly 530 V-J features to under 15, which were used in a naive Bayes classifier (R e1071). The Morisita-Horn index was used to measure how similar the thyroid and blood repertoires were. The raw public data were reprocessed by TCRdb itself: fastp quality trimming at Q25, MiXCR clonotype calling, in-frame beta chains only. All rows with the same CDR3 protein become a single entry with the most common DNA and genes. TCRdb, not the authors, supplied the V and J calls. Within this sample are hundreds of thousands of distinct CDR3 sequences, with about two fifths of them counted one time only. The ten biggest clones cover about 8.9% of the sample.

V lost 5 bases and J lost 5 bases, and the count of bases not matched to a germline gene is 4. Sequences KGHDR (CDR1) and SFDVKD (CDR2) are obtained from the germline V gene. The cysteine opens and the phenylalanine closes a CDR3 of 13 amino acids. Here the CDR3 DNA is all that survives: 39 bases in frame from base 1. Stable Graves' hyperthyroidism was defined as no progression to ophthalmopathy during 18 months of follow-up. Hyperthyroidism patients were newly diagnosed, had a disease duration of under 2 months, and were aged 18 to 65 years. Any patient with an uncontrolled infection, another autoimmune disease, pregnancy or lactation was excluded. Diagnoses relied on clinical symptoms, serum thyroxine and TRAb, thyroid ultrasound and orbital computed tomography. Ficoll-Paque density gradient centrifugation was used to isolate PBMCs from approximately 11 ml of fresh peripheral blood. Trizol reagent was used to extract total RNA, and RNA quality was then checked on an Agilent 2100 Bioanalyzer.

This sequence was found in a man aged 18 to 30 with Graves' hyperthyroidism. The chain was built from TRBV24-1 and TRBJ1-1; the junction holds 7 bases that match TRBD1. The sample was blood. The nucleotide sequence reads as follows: TGTGCCACCAGTGTCCCAGGGGGGACTGAAGCTTTCTTT. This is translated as CATSVPGGTEAFF.